This section outlines one TCR beta chain sequence together with its context. Its cognate antigen is unknown. The germline gives CDR1 MNHNS, CDR2 SASEGT. V was pared by 4 bases and J by 4 bases, with 16 bases between. This CDR3 is built from 15 residues. Terminally differentiated effector memory CD45RA+ cells were left out of the naive CD8 fraction, which was CD45RO-negative and positively selected for CCR7. In the original analysis: Junction-only immunoSEQ sequences carried no quality scores, so filtering differed. Profiling relied on immunoSEQ multiplex PCR, and the TCRdb table lists in-frame clones only, not all of them. V, J and clone size are taken as reported in that table, and D and trimming were inferred from the DNA itself. The profile shows about 2.1 million clones, approximately 92% of them singletons. These data are taken from a study of shared clonotypes between healthy human individuals. Findings and limits, study-wide: The rarefaction results pointed to incomplete sorted-subset sequencing despite large depth. The sole specimen, blood, was sampled, and tissue repertoires likely differ. Relative to memory subsets, naive subsets generally showed larger estimated richness.

The clonotype comes from a young man in good health. Some clones in this sample may be carry-over from other donors' samples. This rearrangement joins TRBV6-1 to TRBJ1-2; tentatively, D is TRBD1 (5 bases). The material sequenced was naive CD8+ T cells from PBMCs. CDR3 in DNA: TGTGCCAGCAGTGTGCCTGCAGGGCTCCCCTATGGCTACACCTTC. It codes for CASSVPAGLPYGYTF.